This paragraph reports one T cell receptor beta chain. This record comes from a study of blood T cell repertoires in COVID-19. Assay used: immunoSEQ multiplex PCR; TCRdb lists only in-frame clones, some missing. The sample holds some 220,000 clones, roughly 80% seen once. This CDR3 is built from 15 residues. The ends lost 4 bases at V and 8 bases at J; junction bases unmatched: 8. CDR1 and CDR2 from the germline V gene are MNHNY and SVGAGI (reference sequence). The source of this sequence is a woman aged 25 to 39 who had recovered from COVID-19. The specimen was peripheral blood. The chain links TRBV6-6 to TRBJ2-1, with 10 bases that match TRBD2. CDR3 loop: CASSSRLAGAYEQFF. The CDR3 DNA reads as TGTGCCAGCAGTTCCCGTCTAGCGGGAGCCTATGAGCAGTTCTTC.